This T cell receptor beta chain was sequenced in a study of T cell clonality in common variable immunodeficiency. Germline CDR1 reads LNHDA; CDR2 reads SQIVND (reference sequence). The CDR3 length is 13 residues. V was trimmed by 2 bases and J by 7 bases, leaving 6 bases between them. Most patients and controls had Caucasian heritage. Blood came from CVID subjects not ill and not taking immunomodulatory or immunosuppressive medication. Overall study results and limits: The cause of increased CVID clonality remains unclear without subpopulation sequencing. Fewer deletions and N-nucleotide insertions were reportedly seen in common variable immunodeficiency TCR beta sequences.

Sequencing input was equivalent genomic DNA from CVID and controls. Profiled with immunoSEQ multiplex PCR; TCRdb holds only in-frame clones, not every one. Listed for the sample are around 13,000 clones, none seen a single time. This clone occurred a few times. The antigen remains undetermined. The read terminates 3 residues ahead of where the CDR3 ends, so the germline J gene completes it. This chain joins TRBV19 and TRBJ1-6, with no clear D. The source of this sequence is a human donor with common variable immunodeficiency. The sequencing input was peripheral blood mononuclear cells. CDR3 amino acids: CASSIQENSPLHF. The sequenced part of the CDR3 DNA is TGTGCCAGTAGTATACAGGAGAATTCACCC.